These 20 T cell receptor beta chains were all obtained from the same sample, sequenced in a study of T cells expressing NK-cell markers. TCRdb re-analyzed the 5' RACE reads; it lists each CDR3 protein once, without DNA. In total, the table holds about 380,000 distinct CDR3 sequences. Material for sequencing was blood T cells: a sorted CD56 or NKG2C T cell subset, CD4+ or CD8+ T cells, or bulk PBMC T cells (not recorded which). These receptors were collected from a man aged 18-70 years in good health.

The chain couples TRBV5-1 to TRBJ2-7; the D gene TCRdb calls, TRBD2, cannot be checked with no DNA. Germline CDR1 is SGHRS and CDR2 is YFSETQ. The CDR3 has 15 residues. The CDR3 protein is CASSYPLGGVGEQYF.

The rearrangement uses TRBV20-1 and TRBJ2-5; TCRdb's assignment of TRBD2 cannot be checked, as there is no DNA. Germline CDR1 and CDR2: DFQATT and SNEGSKA (reference sequence). The CDR3 is 16 residues long. The CDR3 sequence: CSAPERRTAYQETQYF.

The rearrangement joins TRBV7-6 to TRBJ2-2. The CDR3 contains 15 residues. Per germline, CDR1 SGHVS and CDR2 FNYEAQ. The CDR3 loop is CASSLGYRNTGELFF.

The chain couples TRBV29-1 to TRBJ2-3; TCRdb's D gene call, TRBD2, goes unchecked for lack of DNA. CDR3 length: 16 residues. Per the germline V gene, CDR1 is SQVTM and CDR2 is ANQGSEA. CDR3 loop: CSVGGPSGGVIDTQYF.

The V and J genes are TRBV19 and TRBJ2-2; the D call of TRBD1 rests on TCRdb alone, since no DNA is present to check it. This CDR3 contains 16 residues. Germline V CDR1 and CDR2: LNHDA, SQIVND (reference sequence). CDR3 amino acids: CASNNRGRANTGELFF. The whole variable domain, filled in from reference TRBV19 and TRBJ2-2, reads DGGITQSPKYLFRKEGQNVTLSCEQNLNHDAMYWYRQDPGQGLRLIYYSQIVNDFQKGDIAEGYSVSREKKESFPLTVTSAQKNPTAFYLCASNNRGRANTGELFFGEGSRLTVL.

The CDR3: CASSEDRGALGYEQYF. This sequence joins TRBV5-1 and TRBJ2-7; TCRdb outputs TRBD1, but without DNA this stays unchecked. The CDR3 is 16 amino acids. CDR1 and CDR2 from the germline V gene are SGHRS and YFSETQ.

The rearrangement uses TRBV5-1 and TRBJ1-4; TCRdb calls TRBD1, which cannot be checked without DNA. CDR3 length: 18 amino acids. Germline-derived CDR1 and CDR2 are SGHRS and YFSETQ. CDR3 loop: CASSEGRAGSFTNEKLFF. Together with reference TRBV5-1 and TRBJ1-4, the CDR3 gives the full variable domain: KAGVTQTPRYLIKTRGQQVTLSCSPISGHRSVSWYQQTPGQGLQFLFEYFSETQRNKGNFPGRFSGRQFSNSRSEMNVSTLELGDSALYLCASSEGRAGSFTNEKLFFGSGTQLSVL.

This chain connects TRBV12-3 or TRBV12-4 to TRBJ2-5; TCRdb returns TRBD1, unconfirmable since there is no DNA. The CDR3 consists of 11 residues. Here the CDR3 reads CASSRAETQYF.

The chain recombines TRBV28 with TRBJ1-6; TCRdb designates TRBD1, a call that cannot be tested without DNA. The CDR3 is made up of 15 amino acids. Germline V gene data show CDR1 as MDHEN and CDR2 as SYDVKM. CDR3 protein: CASSMGQGASSPLHF.

The chain links TRBV5-6 to TRBJ2-7; TCRdb's D call, TRBD1, is unchecked because there is no DNA. This CDR3 is built from 15 residues. Germline V gives CDR1 SGHDT, CDR2 YYEEEE. The CDR3 spells CASSRGTARHYEQYF.

The chain links TRBV28 to TRBJ2-1; no DNA is available, so the TRBD1 call from TCRdb remains unchecked. This CDR3 has 17 residues. The germline V gene encodes CDR1 MDHEN and CDR2 SYDVKM. The CDR3 protein is CASSLYGDRGLFHEQFF.

The gene calls are TRBV3-1 and TRBJ1-3; lacking DNA, the TRBD1 call made by TCRdb goes unchecked. This CDR3 has 14 residues. Looked up from germline, CDR1 is LGHDT and CDR2 is YNNKEL (reference sequence). The CDR3 protein is CASSRQGTGNTIYF.

This chain joins TRBV6-5 and TRBJ2-2. The CDR3 runs to 13 residues. CDR1 and CDR2 (germline): MNHEY, SVGAGI. The CDR3 loop reads CASRTTSTGELFF.

This chain joins TRBV13 and TRBJ2-3; with no DNA, the TCRdb D assignment of TRBD1 cannot be verified. Per the germline V gene, CDR1 is PRHDT and CDR2 is FYEKMQ (reference sequence). The CDR3 runs 17 residues. CDR3 protein: CASSLAPGRGGTDTQYF. The full variable domain, rest sourced from reference TRBV13 and TRBJ2-3, is AAGVIQSPRHLIKEKRETATLKCYPIPRHDTVYWYQQGPGQDPQFLISFYEKMQSDKGSIPDRFSAQQFSDYHSELNMSSLELGDSALYFCASSLAPGRGGTDTQYFGPGTRLTVL.

The chain links TRBV6-5 to TRBJ2-3; TCRdb names TRBD1, which stays unverified in the absence of DNA. The CDR3 totals 17 residues. Germline values: CDR1 MNHEY, CDR2 SVGAGI. This CDR3 is CASSYSIRTGGTDTQYF.

This rearrangement joins TRBV10-3 to TRBJ2-7; as DNA is missing, the TRBD1 call by TCRdb cannot be tested. This CDR3 spans 14 amino acids. Germline values: CDR1 ENHRY, CDR2 SYGVKD. The CDR3 reads CAISETGTGYEQYF.

V usage is TRBV6-1 and J usage is TRBJ1-2; TCRdb's D call, TRBD1, is unchecked because there is no DNA. The germline CDR1 and CDR2 sequences are MNHNS and SASEGT. The CDR3 runs to 18 residues. CDR3 region: CASFPVLTGSPFDYGYTF.

V gene TRBV18 combines with J gene TRBJ2-1; the D call from TCRdb, TRBD2, cannot be confirmed without DNA. Germline lookup yields CDR1 KGHSH and CDR2 LQKENI. This CDR3 contains 15 residues. This CDR3 is CASSPAVAGDNEQFF.

This chain uses TRBV7-2 with TRBJ2-1; TCRdb calls TRBD2, which cannot be checked without DNA. CDR3 size: 13 residues. CDR1 SGHTA and CDR2 FQGNSA come from the germline V gene. The CDR3 is CASSLIVAGPQFF.

The V call is TRBV15, the J call TRBJ1-3; the D call from TCRdb, TRBD1, cannot be confirmed without DNA. CDR3 length equals 16 residues. Germline CDR1 and CDR2: LNHNV and YYDKDF (reference sequence). CDR3: CATSRDIPGRGNTIYF. Supplemented by reference TRBV15 and TRBJ1-3, the full variable domain reads DAMVIQNPRYQVTQFGKPVTLSCSQTLNHNVMYWYQQKSSQAPKLLFHYYDKDFNNEADTPDNFQSRRPNTSFCFLDIRSPGLGDTAMYLCATSRDIPGRGNTIYFGEGSWLTVV.